The clone carrying this T cell receptor beta chain was seen more than once but under ten times. Method: immunoSEQ multiplex PCR; TCRdb's copy keeps in-frame clones and lacks some. The sample has roughly 360,000 clones, 83% seen once; the top ten hold 5% to 6%. Germline V gives CDR1 LGHDT, CDR2 YNNKEL (reference sequence). Trimming left V 6 bases short and J 0 bases short, with 14 bases between. This CDR3 contains 15 residues. This specimen comes from a study of blood T cell repertoires in COVID-19. This rearrangement joins TRBV3-1 (or the pseudogene TRBV3-2) to TRBJ1-1; D perhaps matches TRBD1 (6 bases). The sequencing input was PBMCs or T cells enriched from blood (not recorded which). The receptor was derived from a woman aged 50 to 60 who had recovered from COVID-19. CDR3 sequence reads: CASSRMDRLNTEAFF. CDR3 DNA: TGTGCCAGCAGTCGAATGGACAGACTGAACACTGAAGCTTTCTTT.